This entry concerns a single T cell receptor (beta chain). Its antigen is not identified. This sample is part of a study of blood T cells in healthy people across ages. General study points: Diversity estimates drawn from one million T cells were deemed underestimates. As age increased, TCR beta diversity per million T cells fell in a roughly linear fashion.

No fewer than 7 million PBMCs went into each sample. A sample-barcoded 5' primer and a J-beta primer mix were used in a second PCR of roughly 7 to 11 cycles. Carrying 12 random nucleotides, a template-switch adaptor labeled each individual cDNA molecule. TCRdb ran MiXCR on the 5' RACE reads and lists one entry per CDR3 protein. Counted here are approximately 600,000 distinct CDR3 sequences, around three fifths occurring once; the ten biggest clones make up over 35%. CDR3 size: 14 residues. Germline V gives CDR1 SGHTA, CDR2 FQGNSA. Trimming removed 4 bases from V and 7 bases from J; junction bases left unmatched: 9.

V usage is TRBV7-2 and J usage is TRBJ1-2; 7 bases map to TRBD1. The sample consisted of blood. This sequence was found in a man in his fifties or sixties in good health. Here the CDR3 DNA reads TGTGCCAGCAGCTCAGACAGGGCGCGGAGTGGCTACACCTTC. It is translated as CASSSDRARSGYTF.